This T cell receptor beta chain was profiled in a study of shared clonotypes between healthy human individuals. Per the original data handling: Filtering of immunoSEQ junctional sequences could not match full-length read filtering. TCRdb's table, derived via immunoSEQ multiplex PCR, lists solely in-frame clones and lacks some. That table supplies the V and J calls and clone size; D and trimming were determined from the DNA. The sample has 2 million to 2.5 million clones, roughly 92% seen once. The V gene's germline CDR1 is LGHNA and CDR2 YNFKEQ. Between the trimmed V and J ends, which lost 0 bases and 4 bases, there was a span of 6 bases. The CDR3 runs to 14 residues. This clone has more than one count but fewer than ten.

The V and J genes are TRBV4-2 and TRBJ1-4; D ambiguous. The sequenced sample consisted of naive CD4+ T cells from PBMCs. Described subset: CD45RA+ positively selected. The source is a man between 18 and 35 years old in good health. Some clones in this sample may be carry-over from other donors' samples. CDR3 DNA: TGTGCCAGCAGCCAAGACAGAAGTAATGAAAAACTGTTTTTT. It encodes CASSQDRSNEKLFF.